These 10 T cell receptor beta chains originate from one sample sequenced in a study of early T cells in non-severe SARS-CoV-2 infection. In TCRdb, the 5' RACE reads were re-called with MiXCR into one record per CDR3 protein. This sample carries about 100,000 distinct CDR3 sequences, roughly an eighth of them seen once, and the ten largest clones take around 2%. The specimen sequenced was whole blood. The source of these receptors is an adult who was a healthcare worker with PCR-confirmed SARS-CoV-2 infection or an uninfected control (not recorded which).

This clonotype was observed many times. V usage is TRBV25-1 and J usage is TRBJ2-7; tentatively, D is TRBD1 (5 bases). V was trimmed by 6 bases and J by 1 base, leaving 19 bases between them. Germline assignment: CDR1 MGHDK and CDR2 SYGVNS. This CDR3 contains 16 residues. The CDR3 sequence: CASSQTIGHESYEQYF. In DNA form, the CDR3 reads TGTGCCAGCAGCCAGACAATAGGACACGAGTCCTACGAGCAGTACTTC.

In this sample, this clonotype turned up a few times. The V gene is TRBV29-1, the J gene TRBJ1-2, with D possibly matching TRBD1 (6 bases). Trimming left V 1 base short and J 4 bases short, with 13 bases between. The CDR3 has 14 residues. Germline CDR1 reads SQVTM; CDR2 reads ANQGSEA. CDR3 bases: TGCAGCGTTGAAGGAAGGGGGGCAGGCTATGGCTACACCTTC. It translates to CSVEGRGAGYGYTF. Variable domain in full (rest from reference TRBV29-1 and TRBJ1-2): SAVISQKPSRDICQRGTSLTIQCQVDSQVTMMFWYRQQPGQSLTLIATANQGSEATYESGFVIDKFPISRPNLTFSTLTVSNMSPEDSSIYLCSVEGRGAGYGYTFGSGTRLTVV.

This clonotype occurred many times. The rearrangement uses TRBV2 and TRBJ1-5, with D maybe TRBD1 (5 bases). The CDR3 is 15 residues long. The V end lost 2 bases, the J end lost 4 bases, and 12 bases lay between the germline ends. The V gene's germline CDR1 is SNHLY and CDR2 FYNNEI. The DNA for the CDR3 is TGTGCCAGCAGTGAATTGCAGGGATCAAATCAGCCCCAGCATTTT. It specifies CASSELQGSNQPQHF.

This clonotype showed up just a few times. The V call is TRBV7-9, the J call TRBJ1-4; D call uncertain. V shed 8 bases and J shed 8 bases, with 9 bases lying between them. The CDR3 consists of 11 residues. Germline V gene lookup returns CDR1 SEHNR and CDR2 FQNEAQ (reference sequence). CDR3 in amino acids: CASLIAEKLFF. In nucleotides, the CDR3 is TGTGCCAGCCTGATAGCCGAAAAACTGTTTTTT.

As regards this clonotype: A much larger clone lies a single base off, so this may be a read error. The CDR3 sequence: CASSEWVGGSYEQCF. DNA for the CDR3: TGTGCCAGCAGTGAATGGGTAGGGGGTTCCTACGAGCAGTGCTTC. The V call is TRBV2, the J call TRBJ2-7, with a tentative D call TRBD1 (6 bases). The V gene's germline CDR1 is SNHLY and CDR2 FYNNEI. CDR3 length: 15 residues.

This clonotype was counted only a few times. The V call is TRBV21-1, the J call TRBJ2-2; TRBD1 was called by the table and not checked on the DNA. TRBV21-1 is a listed pseudogene. The CDR3 sequence is 20 residues long. CDR3 protein: CASSNRDKGVPRRNTGELFF. The CDR3, as DNA: TGTGCCAGCAGCAACCGGGACAAAGGGGTACCTAGACGGAACACCGGGGAGCTGTTTTTT.

This clonotype was observed at least ten times. DNA for the CDR3: TGTGCCATCAGTCAGGCCGGCGGCACAGATACGCAGTATTTT. Amino acids: CAISQAGGTDTQYF. V gene TRBV10-3 combines with J gene TRBJ2-3; D remains ambiguous. The V gene lost 5 bases and the J gene lost 1 base, with 10 bases spanning the gap. The CDR3 covers 14 residues. Germline V gene lookup returns CDR1 ENHRY and CDR2 SYGVKD.

This clonotype was counted ten times or more. The chain recombines TRBV6-6 with TRBJ1-6; a weak D match, TRBD1 (5 bases). The CDR3 covers 15 residues. In germline, CDR1 is MNHNY, CDR2 SVGAGI (reference sequence). V shed 0 bases and J shed 7 bases, with 10 bases lying between them. CDR3 protein: CASSYSPGLNSPLHF. Written as DNA, the CDR3 is TGTGCCAGCAGTTACTCGCCGGGACTCAATTCACCCCTCCACTTT.

This sequence joins TRBV7-6 and TRBJ2-1, with 11 bases identical to TRBD2. The CDR3 runs to 15 residues. The germline gives CDR1 SGHVS, CDR2 FNYEAQ. V shed 3 bases and J 4 bases; nucleotides not matched to a gene: 2. CDR3 in amino acids: CASSLLAGGYNEQFF. Here the CDR3 DNA reads TGTGCCAGCAGCTTGCTAGCGGGGGGTTACAATGAGCAGTTCTTC. Based on the CDR3 plus reference TRBV7-6 and TRBJ2-1, the full variable domain is GAGVSQSPRYKVTKRGQDVALRCDPISGHVSLYWYRQALGQGPEFLTYFNYEAQQDKSGLPNDRFSAERPEGSISTLTIQRTEQRDSAMYRCASSLLAGGYNEQFFGPGTRLTVL.

This clonotype was detected only a few times. The chain uses TRBV4-2 and TRBJ2-7, with TRBD1 identical over 8 bases. V lost 1 base to trimming and J lost 6 bases; unmatched junction nucleotides: 8. Germline V gives CDR1 LGHNA, CDR2 YNFKEQ. This CDR3 spans 15 amino acids. The CDR3 region has the DNA TGTGCCAGCAGCCAAGCGTCAGGGGGCTTGGGCGAGCAGTACTTC. Protein: CASSQASGGLGEQYF.